The sequence of this T cell receptor (beta chain) was determined in a study of cytomegalovirus exposure and HLA in healthy donors. Whole-study results and caveats: The analysis excluded some indistinguishable V segments, including TRBV6-2 and TRBV6-3.

This CDR3 has 15 residues. The J segment lost 6 bases and the V segment lost 2 bases, leaving 6 bases of the junction unmatched. Germline V gene sequence: CDR1 SGHRS, CDR2 YFSETQ. The PCR used 60 Vbeta and 13 Jbeta primers. The data were produced by immunoSEQ multiplex PCR, yet TCRdb's version contains in-frame clones alone and is incomplete. The sample spans roughly 58,000 clones; the ten largest clones claim approximately 10%. A remark on this clone: No antigen is known for it.

The TCR originated in a woman aged 45-65 years in good health and CMV-seropositive. Material: PBMCs. The chain carries TRBV5-1 and TRBJ2-7, with TRBD2 matching 12 bases. This chain's CDR3 is CASSFLAGGPSEQYF. DNA for the CDR3: TGCGCCAGCAGCTTTCTAGCGGGAGGGCCTAGCGAGCAGTACTTC.